There are a few counts of the clone carrying this T cell receptor beta chain. Trimming cost V 6 bases and J 1 base, with 13 bases left between them. Germline-derived CDR1 and CDR2 are LNHDA and SQIVND (reference sequence). The CDR3 extends over 14 amino acids. TCRdb's copy holds only in-frame clones and misses some; the assay was immunoSEQ multiplex PCR. The data contain 50,000 or so clones, about 80% of them singletons. The entry originates in a study of PD-1 blockade in classical Hodgkin lymphoma. Time point here: cycle 4 day 1 (C4D1), after more than five weeks of nivolumab. Each of the patients experienced relapse following autologous stem cell transplantation, and their brentuximab vedotin exposure differed. Best responses included complete response and partial response; otherwise, the best response was progressive disease.

Sequenced here: peripheral blood mononuclear cells (PBMCs), sampled before the fourth cycle of nivolumab. The TCR originated in a human donor with classical Hodgkin lymphoma. This chain links TRBV19 with TRBJ2-7; perhaps TRBD1 as D (6 bases). The CDR3, as DNA: TGTGCCAGTAGCAAGACGGACAGTTCCTACGAGCAGTACTTC. It encodes CASSKTDSSYEQYF.